This T cell receptor (beta chain) was recorded in a study of glioma-infiltrating T cells. Using RNA template, CDR3s of TCR alpha and beta were amplified with iRepertoire arm-PCR. TCRdb reprocessed the multiplex PCR reads with MiXCR, giving one entry per CDR3 protein. The table records about 400,000 distinct CDR3 sequences, 41% of them present only once. This clonotype was seen repeatedly, ten times or more. The J segment lost 4 bases and the V segment lost 1 base, leaving 3 bases of the junction unmatched. The CDR3 runs to 15 residues. Germline loops: CDR1 MNHNS, CDR2 SASEGT. Sequenced: glioma tissue, nonneoplastic brain tissue, or PBMCs (not recorded which). The TCR comes from a human donor with low-grade glioma or glioblastoma, undergoing nonglioma brain surgery, or in good health (not recorded which). This chain uses TRBV6-1 with TRBJ2-7; 11 bases match TRBD2. Here the CDR3 DNA reads TGTGCCAGCAGTGAAGAGGTAGCGGGAGGGTACGAGCAGTACTTC. Residues: CASSEEVAGGYEQYF.